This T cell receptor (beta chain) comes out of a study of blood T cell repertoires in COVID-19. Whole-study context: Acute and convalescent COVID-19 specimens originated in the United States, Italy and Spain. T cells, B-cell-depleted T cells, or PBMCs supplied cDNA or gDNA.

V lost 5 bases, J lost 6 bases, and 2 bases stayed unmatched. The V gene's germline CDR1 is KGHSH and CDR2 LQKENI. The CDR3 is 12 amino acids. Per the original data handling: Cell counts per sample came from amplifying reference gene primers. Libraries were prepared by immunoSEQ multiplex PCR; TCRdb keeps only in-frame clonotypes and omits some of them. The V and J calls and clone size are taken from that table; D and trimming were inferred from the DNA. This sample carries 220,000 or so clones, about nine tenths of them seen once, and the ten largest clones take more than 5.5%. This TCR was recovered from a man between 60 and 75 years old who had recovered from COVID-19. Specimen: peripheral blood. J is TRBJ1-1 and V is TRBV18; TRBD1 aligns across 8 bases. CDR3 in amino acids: CASSSTGAEAFF. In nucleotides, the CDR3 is TGTGCCAGCTCATCGACAGGGGCTGAAGCTTTCTTT.